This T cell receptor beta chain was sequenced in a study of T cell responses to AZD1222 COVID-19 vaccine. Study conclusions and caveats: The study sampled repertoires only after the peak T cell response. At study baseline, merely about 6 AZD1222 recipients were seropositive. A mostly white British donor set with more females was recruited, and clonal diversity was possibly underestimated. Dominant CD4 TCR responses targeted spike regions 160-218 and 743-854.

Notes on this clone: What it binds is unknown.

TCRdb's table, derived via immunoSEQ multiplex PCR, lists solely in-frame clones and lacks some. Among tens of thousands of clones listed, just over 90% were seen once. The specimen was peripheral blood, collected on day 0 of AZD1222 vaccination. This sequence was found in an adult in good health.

CDR3 in DNA: TGTGCCAGCAGCGACAGGACCTTCGGCAATCAGCCCCAGCATTTT. This gives the protein CASSDRTFGNQPQHF. The V gene is TRBV6-5, the J gene TRBJ1-5; D might be TRBD1 (6 bases). Germline lookup yields CDR1 MNHEY and CDR2 SVGAGI. Trimming shortened V by 6 bases and J by 2 bases, and 14 bases separated the two germline ends. This CDR3 has 15 residues.